The entry below describes one T cell receptor (beta chain). Its antigen is as yet unknown. This specimen belongs to a study of graft-versus-host responses after intestinal transplantation. Some clones are missing from TCRdb's copy, which holds only in-frame ones; the method was immunoSEQ multiplex PCR. Of 120,000 or so clones listed, roughly 93% are singletons. The CDR3 spans 14 residues. Germline CDR1 is MNHEY and CDR2 is SMNVEV (reference sequence). V lost 2 bases, J lost 0 bases, and 7 bases lay in between. The sample here was unstimulated CD8+ T cells sorted from spleen or lymph node cells, taken before intestinal transplant. The sequence was collected from a human donor who received an intestinal transplant. V is TRBV27 and J is TRBJ1-1; no firm D call. This CDR3 reads CASSLTQMNTEAFF. DNA of the CDR3: TGTGCCAGCAGTTTAACTCAGATGAACACTGAAGCTTTCTTT.